These 12 T cell receptor beta chains share one sample of origin, sequenced in a study of OX40 agonist ivuxolimab in advanced cancers. Library preparation used the immunoSEQ multiplex PCR assay. TCRdb carries this immuneACCESS record with in-frame sequences only. Its versions omit some clonotypes, under half of them owing to an unresolved V gene in the studies checked, with the rest unexplained. In this sample the table shows 90,000 to 100,000 clones, 88% of which occur a single time. The top ten clonotypes cover over 0.65% of the sample. The sequences come from CD4+ or CD8+ T cells sorted from blood, collected in a trial of the OX40 agonist ivuxolimab. The receptor source for this set is an adult with an advanced solid tumor such as melanoma, head and neck, liver or kidney cancer.

The rearrangement joins TRBV7-9 to TRBJ2-3; unclear D gene. This CDR3 is built from 13 residues. Trimming took 1 base from V and 7 from J, leaving 9 bases between them. Germline CDR1 and CDR2: SEHNR and FQNEAQ (reference sequence). CDR3 residues: CASSLVGSYTQYF. The CDR3 nucleotides read TGTGCCAGCAGCTTAGTTGGGTCCTATACGCAGTATTTT. The full variable domain, its missing parts supplied by reference TRBV7-9 and TRBJ2-3, is DTGVSQNPRHKITKRGQNVTFRCDPISEHNRLYWYRQTLGQGPEFLTYFQNEAQLEKSRLLSDRFSAERPKGSFSTLEIQRTEQGDSAMYLCASSLVGSYTQYFGPGTRLTVL.

This chain uses TRBV5-1 with TRBJ2-3; the D call may be TRBD1 or TRBD2 (5 bases each). V shed 5 bases and J shed 0 bases, with 16 bases lying between them. Germline CDR1 reads SGHRS; CDR2 reads YFSETQ. The CDR3 length is 16 residues. This CDR3 is CASSTRGASSTDTQYF. In DNA form, the CDR3 reads TGCGCCAGCAGTACCAGAGGGGCTAGCAGCACAGATACGCAGTATTTT.

This clone was observed a single time. The chain combines TRBV15 with TRBJ1-1; no reliable D call. V lost 4 bases and J lost 4, with 16 bases in between. CDR3 length: 15 residues. CDR1 LNHNV and CDR2 YYDKDF come from the germline V gene (reference sequence). CDR3 protein: CATSKTTEKTTEAFF. The CDR3 nucleotides are TGTGCCACCAGCAAGACCACAGAGAAAACCACTGAAGCTTTCTTT. Full variable domain (missing parts from reference TRBV15 and TRBJ1-1): DAMVIQNPRYQVTQFGKPVTLSCSQTLNHNVMYWYQQKSSQAPKLLFHYYDKDFNNEADTPDNFQSRRPNTSFCFLDIRSPGLGDTAMYLCATSKTTEKTTEAFFGQGTRLTVV.

The rearrangement links TRBV18 to TRBJ1-2; unclear D gene. The V gene lost 4 bases and the J gene lost 2 bases, with 8 bases spanning the gap. The germline V gene has CDR1 KGHSH and CDR2 LQKENI. This CDR3 contains 13 residues. CDR3 loop: CASSLDTNYGYTF. The CDR3 DNA reads TGTGCCAGCTCACTAGACACCAACTATGGCTACACCTTC.

This clone was recorded once. V is TRBV4-3 and J is TRBJ1-5; no reliable D call. CDR1 is LGHNA and CDR2 is YSLEER in the germline V gene. Trimming took 0 bases from V and 2 from J, leaving 14 bases between them. The CDR3 runs 17 residues. CDR3 residues: CASSQDVVRQGNQPQHF. DNA for the CDR3: TGCGCCAGCAGCCAAGATGTAGTACGGCAGGGCAATCAGCCCCAGCATTTT.

V usage is TRBV4-1 and J usage is TRBJ2-5, with TRBD2 identical over 9 bases. This CDR3 region has 15 residues. The germline V gene encodes CDR1 MGHRA and CDR2 YSYEKL. Trimming took 0 bases from V and 7 from J; bases not matched to a gene: 6. The CDR3 loop reads CASSQEGRAGGTQYF. CDR3 DNA sequence: TGCGCCAGCAGCCAAGAGGGAAGAGCGGGAGGGACCCAGTACTTC.

This clone was recorded only once. The chain uses TRBV9 and TRBJ2-3; D may correspond to TRBD1 or TRBD2 (5 bases each). V was clipped by 0 bases and J by 1 base, with 9 bases between them. Germline CDR1 reads SGDLS; CDR2 reads YYNGEE. This CDR3 region has 15 residues. The CDR3, as DNA: TGTGCCAGCAGCGTAGATAGGGGAGGCACAGATACGCAGTATTTT. Translated: CASSVDRGGTDTQYF.

The CDR3 loop is CSVEVRDGDGYTF. The CDR3 DNA reads TGCAGCGTTGAGGTCAGGGATGGAGATGGCTACACCTTC. The genes are TRBV29-1 and TRBJ1-2; weak D call: TRBD1 (5 bases). Germline loops: CDR1 SQVTM, CDR2 ANQGSEA. Deletions cut 3 bases from V and 6 bases from J, with 14 bases between. The CDR3 sequence is 13 residues long. The full variable domain, rest sourced from reference TRBV29-1 and TRBJ1-2, is SAVISQKPSRDICQRGTSLTIQCQVDSQVTMMFWYRQQPGQSLTLIATANQGSEATYESGFVIDKFPISRPNLTFSTLTVSNMSPEDSSIYLCSVEVRDGDGYTFGSGTRLTVV.

The J gene is TRBJ1-5, the V gene TRBV6-1, with 10 nucleotides matching TRBD1. Germline CDR1 MNHNS, CDR2 SASEGT. Trimming removed 0 bases from V and 6 bases from J; junction bases left unmatched: 5. The CDR3 runs to 16 residues. CDR3 coding DNA: TGTGCCAGCAGTGAAGCTTTGGGACAGGGGAGTCAGCCCCAGCATTTT. Its protein product is CASSEALGQGSQPQHF.

This chain uses TRBV9 with TRBJ1-2, with 12 bases matching TRBD1. This CDR3 has 15 residues. The J segment lost 4 bases and the V segment lost 3 bases, leaving 4 bases of the junction unmatched. Germline CDR1 is SGDLS and CDR2 is YYNGEE. The CDR3 region is CASSEGTGGGYGYTF. For the CDR3, the DNA is TGTGCCAGCAGCGAGGGGACAGGGGGCGGCTATGGCTACACCTTC.

The chain links TRBV6-1 to TRBJ2-7; D possibly uses TRBD1 or TRBD2 (5 bases each). Trimming took 8 bases from V and 5 from J, leaving 16 bases between them. The length of the CDR3 is 13 residues. The germline V gene encodes CDR1 MNHNS and CDR2 SASEGT. The CDR3 DNA is TGTGCCAGCTACCCGGGGCACGGCAACGAGCAGTACTTC. Protein sequence: CASYPGHGNEQYF.

The J gene is TRBJ2-1, the V gene TRBV27; 11 bases agree with TRBD2. CDR1 and CDR2 from the germline V gene are MNHEY and SMNVEV (reference sequence). The CDR3 length is 16 residues. V trimming: 7 bases; J trimming: 9 bases; junction bases outside the gene matches: 14. CDR3 in amino acids: CASTPFGLAGGGEQFF. The CDR3 DNA reads as TGTGCCAGCACCCCCTTCGGGCTAGCGGGAGGTGGTGAGCAGTTCTTC.